This T cell receptor (beta chain) was identified in a study of early T cells in non-severe SARS-CoV-2 infection (dated by TCRdb to 2020 to 2022). Describing the broader study: Bulk RNA from unsorted whole blood was used for TCR sequencing, so alpha and beta chains could not be paired.

Note on this clonotype: Which antigen it targets is not known. Base qualities were left out, and no much larger clone turns up one base away.

Broad study findings and their caveats: Matching against VDJdb was skewed toward anti-spike CD8 responses, likely underestimated virus-specific expansions, and missed private and CD4 specificities.

The method was 5' RACE. Sequenced on a NextSeq 500. Unique molecular identifiers were attached to individual cDNA molecules in the TCR library protocol so that sequencing error and PCR bias could be corrected. Both TCR alpha and beta chains were sequenced, and tight co-correlation was observed between alpha and beta sequence abundances in each sample. As for the original processing: Decombinator V4 was used to annotate the V gene, J gene and CDR3 of the TCR sequences. TCRs were defined as expanded if a significant change between any two time points was detected under a Poisson model with p below 0.0001. Abundances of TCRs were expressed as counts per million after normalisation to the total number of TCRs sequenced in each sample. TRAV1-2 paired with TRAJ12, TRAJ20 or TRAJ33 defined MAIT TCRs, while TRAV10 paired with TRAJ18 defined iNKT TCRs. VDJdb, accessed on 1 November 2021, was searched for TCRs annotated for CMV, EBV and SARS-CoV-2, and TCRs annotated for more than one antigen were excluded. TCRdb passed the public sequencing reads through fastp at Q25 and MiXCR, retaining productive beta sequences. CDR3 protein sequences are deduplicated, and each keeps its most common genes and DNA. The V and J calls here are based on TCRdb, not the publication. Within this sample are roughly 58,000 distinct CDR3 sequences, with 9.5% to 13% of them counted one time only. The top ten clones comprise roughly 10% of the sample.

A case-control design nested within a healthcare worker cohort in London, UK, was used, with weekly nasopharyngeal swab PCR tests and blood sampling performed. Healthcare workers were enrolled in the week of the UK lockdown, from 23 to 31 March 2020, and were followed every week for up to 16 weeks. The CDR3 runs 16 residues from the cysteine to the phenylalanine. Of all the DNA, just the CDR3 is kept, 48 bases in frame from base 1. The germline V gene yields SGHVS for CDR1 and FNYEAQ for CDR2. Relative to germline, V is missing 4 bases and J is missing 7 bases, with 9 bases of the junction outside any gene match.

This receptor was obtained from an adult who was a healthcare worker with PCR-confirmed SARS-CoV-2 infection or an uninfected control (not recorded which). The V and J segments used are TRBV7-6 and TRBJ2-2; the central 10 bases match TRBD2. Sequencing used whole blood. The encoded CDR3 is CASSSATSGILGELFF. The nucleotides are TGTGCCAGCAGCTCGGCCACTAGCGGGATCCTCGGGGAGCTGTTTTTT.